The 2 T cell receptor beta chains below come from one sample, sequenced in a study of T cells in Graves' hyperthyroidism and ophthalmopathy. TCR beta CDR3 regions were amplified from RNA transcripts. In the first-round RT-PCR of the TCR CDR3, the HTBI primer set was used. One entry per CDR3 protein, called by TCRdb with MiXCR from the multiplex PCR reads. The table includes hundreds of thousands of distinct CDR3 sequences, 15% to 17% detected once. What was sequenced was blood. Source of these receptors: a woman aged 18-35 years with Graves' hyperthyroidism.

This clonotype was observed at least ten times. The chain combines TRBV6-6 with TRBJ2-5; D is possibly TRBD1 or TRBD2 (5 bases each). CDR3 length equals 15 residues. Germline V gene sequence: CDR1 MNHNY, CDR2 SVGAGI (reference sequence). V shed 0 bases and J shed 5 bases, with 13 bases lying between them. The CDR3 coding sequence is TGTGCCAGCAGTTACTCGGGGACCGCGATGGAGACCCAGTACTTC. Protein sequence: CASSYSGTAMETQYF.

This clonotype was seen repeatedly, ten times or more. CDR3 DNA sequence: TGTGCCAGCAGTGAAAGGGGACAGGGGTTCGGTCAGCCCCAGCATTTT. This encodes CASSERGQGFGQPQHF. This chain uses TRBV2 with TRBJ1-5, with TRBD1 identical over 10 bases. The CDR3 has 16 amino acids. After removal of 2 bases from V and 6 bases from J, the junction contained 7 bases not matched to a gene. Germline-derived CDR1 and CDR2 are SNHLY and FYNNEI.